The clone carrying this TCR beta chain occurred a few times. Its antigen remains unknown. The study made its TCR cDNA through 5'RACE template switching. That step introduced a universal primer site along with UMIs. TCRdb re-derived calls from the 5' RACE reads in MiXCR, one entry per CDR3 protein. The repertoire has hundreds of thousands of distinct CDR3 sequences, about an eighth of them found once; the top ten carry approximately 3.4%. The entry originates in a study of T cells after yellow fever vaccination. Study results and caveats: Most clones from primary vaccination were detected again post-booster (about 96% CD4, about 88% CD8). High-abundance clonotypes from the bulk population could contaminate FACS-sorted repertoires.

The V end was cut by 2 bases, the J end by 3 bases, with 10 bases between. The CDR3 spans 14 residues. The germline CDR1 and CDR2 sequences are SEHNR and FQNEAQ (reference sequence). This TCR came from a man between 18 and 35 years old who received the YFV17D yellow fever vaccine. The chain carries TRBV7-9 and TRBJ1-1, with no clear D. The sample was CD4+ T cells sorted from PBMCs, taken 15 days after the yellow fever booster vaccination. CDR3 in amino acids: CASSLSSPDTEAFF. In DNA form, the CDR3 reads TGTGCCAGCAGCTTATCCTCTCCGGACACTGAAGCTTTCTTT.